This record concerns one T cell receptor beta chain sequence. Its antigen is unidentified. Profiled with immunoSEQ multiplex PCR; TCRdb holds only in-frame clones, not every one. Of about 94,000 clones in the sample, about 92% were seen once. These data originate in a study of OX40 agonist ivuxolimab in advanced cancers. Background on the study: A male proportion of 82.7% was recorded, with mean age approximately 64 years and range about 23 to 90. Two patients with cutaneous melanoma and one with hepatocellular carcinoma, three in total, showed partial responses.

Findings and caveats of the study: Both CD4+ and CD8+ T cell populations in blood had undergone clonal expansion by week 6 at 0.1 to 3.0 mg/kg.

The CDR3 runs 14 residues. Trimming pared 3 bases from V and 7 bases from J, leaving 15 bases between. Germline V gives CDR1 MNHEY, CDR2 SVGAGI. This clonotype originated in an adult with an advanced solid tumor such as melanoma, head and neck, liver or kidney cancer. This chain uses TRBV6-5 with TRBJ1-2; D possibly corresponds to TRBD1 (6 bases). This specimen consisted of CD4+ or CD8+ T cells sorted from blood, obtained in a trial of the OX40 agonist ivuxolimab. CDR3: CASSYSLRGGGYTF. The CDR3 nucleotides are TGTGCCAGCAGTTATTCTCTCAGGGGAGGTGGCTACACCTTC.